This T cell receptor (beta chain) was recovered during a study of cytomegalovirus exposure and HLA in healthy donors. The overall study: The same platform used for the 666 first-cohort repertoires was also used for the 100 to 150 validation repertoires, as a later analysis reported. General study findings and limits: That first-cohort TCR clusters tended to co-occur in the approximately 120 validation repertoires was found in a later analysis. The study listed approximately 160 cytomegalovirus-associated TCR beta chains.

About this clone: Antigen: not known.

From the approximately 120-subject validation cohort, which was separate from the approximately 700-subject first cohort, the donors were drawn. The data were produced by immunoSEQ multiplex PCR, yet TCRdb's version contains in-frame clones alone and is incomplete. The sample holds some 80,000 clones, 90% to 95% seen once. This CDR3 region has 16 residues. Germline V CDR1 and CDR2: MDHEN, SYDVKM. The junction had 6 bases not matched to a gene; V was cut back by 3 bases and J by 1 base. This sequence originates from a woman aged 18-29 years in good health and CMV-seronegative. This rearrangement joins TRBV28 to TRBJ2-3, with TRBD2 identical over 8 bases. The sample was PBMCs. The CDR3 DNA reads as TGTGCCAGCAGTTTTCTTGGAGCGGGGGGCACAGATACGCAGTATTTT. This codes for CASSFLGAGGTDTQYF.